These 8 T cell receptor beta chains were all obtained from the same sample, sequenced in a study of cytomegalovirus exposure and HLA in healthy donors. This PCR relied on a set of 60 Vbeta primers and 13 Jbeta primers. TCRdb's table, derived via immunoSEQ multiplex PCR, lists solely in-frame clones and lacks some. The top ten clones hold about 1.8% of a sample with about 190,000 clones, approximately 85% of them seen once. Sequencing was carried out using PBMCs. All receptors come from a man aged 18 to 30 in good health and CMV-seronegative.

The chain uses TRBV2 and TRBJ1-2; 9 bases align to TRBD1. This CDR3 spans 14 amino acids. Trimming cost V 6 bases and J 5 bases; bases outside gene matches: 7. CDR1 is SNHLY, CDR2 FYNNEI, per germline. The CDR3 is CASSSQGARYGYTF. CDR3 bases: TGTGCCAGCAGCTCACAGGGGGCGCGGTATGGCTACACCTTC.

The table lists this clone with a few counts. The chain couples TRBV11-2 to TRBJ1-2; D may be TRBD1 (5 bases). This CDR3 is 17 amino acids long. Trimming cost V 1 base and J 4 bases, with 19 bases left between them. The V gene's germline CDR1 is SGHAT and CDR2 FQNNGV. The CDR3 nucleotides read TGTGCCAGCAGCTTAGCTTTCCTAGGTCAGGGCCGCTATGGCTACACCTTC. It translates to CASSLAFLGQGRYGYTF.

This chain uses TRBV4-3 with TRBJ1-2; D may be TRBD1 (5 bases). Per germline, CDR1 LGHNA and CDR2 YSLEER. V lost 2 bases and J lost 4, with 11 bases in between. The CDR3 sequence is 14 residues long. CDR3 loop: CASSQSDRGYGYTF. Here the CDR3 DNA reads TGCGCCAGCAGCCAAAGTGACAGAGGCTATGGCTACACCTTC.

This clone is a singleton in its sample. The chain is built from TRBV30 and TRBJ1-5, with D uncertain. The CDR3 totals 12 residues. Deletions cut 4 bases from V and 4 bases from J, with 8 bases between. Germline V gene lookup returns CDR1 GTSNPN and CDR2 SVGIG (reference sequence). The DNA of the CDR3 is TGTGCCTGGAATGGAGGAAATCAGCCCCAGCATTTT. It yields the protein CAWNGGNQPQHF.

V and J are TRBV6-6 and TRBJ2-5; TRBD1 matches at 9 bases. CDR3 length: 14 amino acids. Germline V gene sequence: CDR1 MNHNY, CDR2 SVGAGI (reference sequence). With V trimmed by 3 bases and J by 5 bases, 4 bases remained unmatched. This chain's CDR3 is CASSYSTGGETQYF. CDR3 nucleotide sequence: TGTGCCAGCAGTTATAGTACAGGGGGCGAGACCCAGTACTTC.

This clone has only a few counts. Here the CDR3 reads CASRQNLNTEAFF. As DNA, the CDR3 is TGTGCCAGCCGACAGAACCTGAACACTGAAGCTTTCTTT. The J gene is TRBJ1-1, the V gene TRBV7-9, with D perhaps TRBD1 (5 bases). The CDR3 sequence is 13 residues long. Trimming took 8 bases from V and 0 from J, leaving 10 bases between them. Germline CDR1 SEHNR, CDR2 FQNEAQ (reference sequence). The full variable domain, completed using reference TRBV7-9 and TRBJ1-1, is DTGVSQNPRHKITKRGQNVTFRCDPISEHNRLYWYRQTLGQGPEFLTYFQNEAQLEKSRLLSDRFSAERPKGSFSTLEIQRTEQGDSAMYLCASRQNLNTEAFFGQGTRLTVV.

This chain connects TRBV7-2 to TRBJ1-2; a weak D match, TRBD1 (5 bases). The V gene's germline CDR1 is SGHTA and CDR2 FQGNSA. V dropped 1 base and J dropped 4 bases, with 13 bases sitting between them. This CDR3 is 15 amino acids long. CDR3 DNA: TGTGCCAGCAGCTTAGGTTCGGGGGAGGTCTATGGCTACACCTTC. Translating it yields CASSLGSGEVYGYTF.

The chain recombines TRBV4-3 with TRBJ2-2, with 10 bases aligning to TRBD2. The CDR3 has 17 residues. Trimming cost V 0 bases and J 6 bases; bases outside gene matches: 7. Germline V gene data show CDR1 as LGHNA and CDR2 as YSLEER. The CDR3 region is CASSQDRGTSVSGELFF. CDR3 nucleotides: TGCGCCAGCAGCCAAGATCGGGGGACTAGCGTTTCCGGGGAGCTGTTTTTT.